Following are 28 T cell receptor beta chains from one sample sequenced in a study of TIL therapy for anti-PD-1-resistant metastatic lung cancer (dated by TCRdb to the early 2020s). Using bias-controlled multiplex PCR with the immunoSEQ v3 hsTCRB kit, the TCR beta CDR3 regions were amplified from genomic DNA. TCRdb retrieved this table from immuneACCESS and kept in-frame rearrangements only. Not all clones are present; in checked studies, unresolved V genes account for under half, and no reason is known for the remainder. This sample comprises some 90,000 clones, about 71% of them detected only once. The ten most abundant clones make up about 10% of the sample. The meaning of the sample's time point label: pre-treatment sample, taken before nivolumab and TIL therapy. The baseline tumor samples, taken from the same resection that was used to grow TIL, were excised metastases, most often pleural nodules or supraclavicular lymph nodes.

The material was tumor tissue, obtained at baseline. Receptors were obtained from a person aged 25-85 years with non-small cell lung cancer.

The J gene is TRBJ2-1, the V gene TRBV10-3; 14 bases agree with TRBD2. This CDR3 has 17 amino acids. V lost 5 bases and J lost 7; bases outside the gene matches: 10. The germline gives CDR1 ENHRY, CDR2 SYGVKD. In DNA form, the CDR3 reads TGTGCCATCAGTTACCTTGGGACTAGCGGGAGTGGGAATGAGCAGTTCTTC. Translated: CAISYLGTSGSGNEQFF.

In this sample, this clone turned up a few times. The J gene is TRBJ1-6, the V gene TRBV2; D remains unclear. CDR1 SNHLY and CDR2 FYNNEI come from the germline V gene. This CDR3 spans 12 amino acids. Trimming left V 6 bases short and J 5 bases short, with 5 bases between. The CDR3 protein is CASSGNNSPLHF. The CDR3 DNA sequence: TGTGCCAGCAGCGGGAATAATTCACCCCTCCACTTT.

V gene TRBV24-1 combines with J gene TRBJ2-1; 9 positions match TRBD2. V trimming: 3 bases; J trimming: 6 bases; junction bases outside the gene matches: 11. There are 17 residues in the CDR3. CDR1 and CDR2 (germline): KGHDR, SFDVKD. Here the CDR3 reads CATSDPLGAGGTNEQFF. CDR3 nucleotide sequence: TGTGCCACCAGTGATCCCCTCGGAGCGGGGGGCACCAATGAGCAGTTCTTC.

This chain links TRBV9 with TRBJ2-3; 8 bases match TRBD2. CDR3 length: 16 amino acids. J gave up 2 bases and V 3 bases, and 8 bases lay outside the gene matches. Germline lookup yields CDR1 SGDLS and CDR2 YYNGEE. DNA of the CDR3: TGTGCCAGCAGCGCCAATCTAGCGGGCTACACAGATACGCAGTATTTT. Translated, it gives CASSANLAGYTDTQYF.

The V gene is TRBV10-2, the J gene TRBJ2-3; 12 bases fit TRBD2. Germline trimming cut 0 bases from V and 1 base from J; bases unmatched to any gene: 8. The germline V gene encodes CDR1 WSHSY and CDR2 SAAADI. CDR3 size: 19 residues. As DNA, the CDR3 is TGCGCCAGCAGTGAGTCGAGACTAGCGGGAGAGGAGTGCACAGATACGCAGTATTTT. Translating gives CASSESRLAGEECTDTQYF.

The chain links TRBV24-1 to TRBJ2-1; 8 positions agree with TRBD1. CDR1 and CDR2 from the germline V gene are KGHDR and SFDVKD. The V segment lost 2 bases and the J segment 4 bases; nucleotides outside the gene matches: 6. CDR3 length: 16 residues. This chain's CDR3 is CATSDSDRVRYNEQFF. The CDR3 nucleotides read TGTGCCACCAGTGATTCGGACAGGGTGAGATACAATGAGCAGTTCTTC.

The rearrangement uses TRBV3-1 (or the pseudogene TRBV3-2) and TRBJ1-2, with TRBD1 as a possible D gene (6 bases). The CDR3 is made up of 16 amino acids. Trimming left V 6 bases short and J 5 bases short, with 22 bases between. Germline V gives CDR1 LGHDT, CDR2 YNNKEL (reference sequence). The CDR3 DNA is TGTGCCAGCAGTGGTCGACGGGGGGGCCTAGTTTATGGCTACACCTTC. Its translation is CASSGRRGGLVYGYTF.

Only a few counts were recorded for this clone. The chain combines TRBV6-6 with TRBJ1-1; no firm D call. V gave up 5 bases and J gave up 1 base, with 11 bases separating them. Per germline, CDR1 MNHNY and CDR2 SVGAGI (reference sequence). This CDR3 is 14 amino acids long. CDR3 residues: CASSRTRENTEAFF. CDR3 DNA: TGTGCCAGCAGTCGCACGCGGGAGAACACTGAAGCTTTCTTT.

This chain connects TRBV7-2 to TRBJ2-7, with 8 bases that match TRBD1. The CDR3 consists of 13 residues. With V trimmed by 4 bases and J by 2 bases, 1 base remained unmatched. Germline loops: CDR1 SGHTA, CDR2 FQGNSA. The CDR3 sequence: CASSWTGTYEQYF. The CDR3 region has the DNA TGTGCCAGCAGCTGGACAGGGACCTACGAGCAGTACTTC.

CDR3 DNA: TGTGCCAGCAGTCTAGGACAGGGTAAATCGGAGACCCAGTACTTC. Translated, it gives CASSLGQGKSETQYF. The chain combines TRBV28 with TRBJ2-5, with 8 bases lining up with TRBD1. Per the germline V gene, CDR1 is MDHEN and CDR2 is SYDVKM. V gave up 5 bases and J gave up 5 bases; unmatched junction bases: 10. The CDR3 consists of 15 residues.

The gene calls are TRBV5-1 and TRBJ2-3, with D perhaps TRBD1 (5 bases). The CDR3 contains 15 residues. V gave up 3 bases and J gave up 0 bases, with 11 bases separating them. Germline V gives CDR1 SGHRS, CDR2 YFSETQ. In DNA form, the CDR3 reads TGCGCCAGCAGCTCGGACAAGTCTAGCACAGATACGCAGTATTTT. It specifies CASSSDKSSTDTQYF.

The rearrangement uses TRBV7-2 and TRBJ2-7; a weak D match, TRBD2 (5 bases). Germline values: CDR1 SGHTA, CDR2 FQGNSA. With 5 bases removed from V and 3 bases from J, the gap between germline ends came to 20 bases. There are 16 residues in the CDR3. Here the CDR3 DNA reads TGTGCCAGCAGCCTCTTCCCGGCGGGTCGGGGCTACGAGCAGTACTTC. Residues: CASSLFPAGRGYEQYF.

The chain is built from TRBV13 and TRBJ2-7; TRBD2 matches at 13 bases. CDR3 length: 15 amino acids. Germline V gene lookup returns CDR1 PRHDT and CDR2 FYEKMQ (reference sequence). V was pared by 4 bases and J by 5 bases, with 5 bases of the junction left unmatched. CDR3 residues: CASSSRTSGSHEQYF. The CDR3 DNA reads TGTGCCAGCAGCTCCCGGACTAGCGGGAGCCACGAGCAGTACTTC. The full variable domain, rest sourced from reference TRBV13 and TRBJ2-7, is AAGVIQSPRHLIKEKRETATLKCYPIPRHDTVYWYQQGPGQDPQFLISFYEKMQSDKGSIPDRFSAQQFSDYHSELNMSSLELGDSALYFCASSSRTSGSHEQYFGPGTRLTVT.

CDR3 nucleotides: TGTGCCACCAGCAGAGATCAGGTAGGACCGAGCAATCAGCCCCAGCATTTT. This gives the protein CATSRDQVGPSNQPQHF. This chain joins TRBV15 and TRBJ1-5; D is undetermined. V was trimmed by 0 bases and J by 1 base, leaving 13 bases between them. CDR1 is LNHNV and CDR2 is YYDKDF in the germline V gene (reference sequence). This CDR3 is 17 amino acids long.

The chain joins TRBV2 to TRBJ2-5; possibly TRBD2 for D (5 bases). The V gene lost 2 bases and the J gene lost 2 bases, with 9 bases spanning the gap. CDR1 is SNHLY and CDR2 is FYNNEI in the germline V gene. This CDR3 contains 14 residues. In nucleotides, the CDR3 is TGTGCCAGCAGTGAATGGAGGAGACAAGAGACCCAGTACTTC. Translation: CASSEWRRQETQYF.

This clone was observed a few times. The chain recombines TRBV4-2 with TRBJ1-4; D call uncertain. V was shortened by 4 bases and J by 7 bases, with 16 bases between the two germline ends. Germline values: CDR1 LGHNA, CDR2 YNFKEQ. The CDR3 is 15 amino acids. The CDR3 nucleotides read TGTGCCAGCAGCCGGGTTTTGGGAGGCGGTGAAAAACTGTTTTTT. The encoded protein is CASSRVLGGGEKLFF.

V usage is TRBV7-2 and J usage is TRBJ2-7; D gene ambiguous. Per the germline V gene, CDR1 is SGHTA and CDR2 is FQGNSA. V was clipped by 0 bases and J by 0 bases, with 9 bases between them. There are 15 residues in the CDR3. The CDR3 is CASSLAGLSSYEQYF. The CDR3 DNA reads TGTGCCAGCAGCTTAGCGGGCCTTAGCTCCTACGAGCAGTACTTC.

The rearrangement joins TRBV11-2 to TRBJ2-1; tentative D call: TRBD2 (5 bases). There are 14 residues in the CDR3. Looked up from germline, CDR1 is SGHAT and CDR2 is FQNNGV. V was trimmed by 1 base and J by 5 bases, leaving 9 bases between them. CDR3 in amino acids: CASSLVEGNNEQFF. CDR3 DNA: TGTGCCAGCAGCTTAGTAGAGGGTAACAATGAGCAGTTCTTC.

The J gene is TRBJ2-3, the V gene TRBV7-3, with TRBD2 as a possible D gene (7 bases). V was pared by 2 bases and J by 4 bases, with 10 bases between. CDR1 SGHTA and CDR2 FQGTGA come from the germline V gene. The CDR3 contains 14 residues. The CDR3 loop is CASSLGRGPDTQYF. The CDR3 DNA reads as TGTGCCAGCAGCTTAGGGCGGGGGCCAGATACGCAGTATTTT.

The chain links TRBV10-1 to TRBJ2-1, with 11 bases lining up with TRBD2. The junction had 4 bases not matched to a gene; V was cut back by 6 bases and J by 6 bases. CDR1 is WNHNN and CDR2 is SYGVQD in the germline V gene (reference sequence). CDR3 size: 14 residues. CDR3 sequence reads: CASSKTSGTNEQFF. The CDR3 DNA follows: TGCGCCAGCAGCAAGACTAGCGGGACCAATGAGCAGTTCTTC.

The table lists this clone with a few counts. V gene TRBV18 combines with J gene TRBJ2-4, with 7 bases matching TRBD1. The germline V gene has CDR1 KGHSH and CDR2 LQKENI. This CDR3 spans 15 amino acids. J was trimmed by 7 bases and V by 4 bases; bases with no gene match: 10. CDR3 residues: CASSLRQGSTNIQYF. DNA of the CDR3: TGTGCCAGCTCACTTAGACAGGGCTCCACTAACATTCAGTACTTC.

The gene calls are TRBV20-1 and TRBJ2-7; D is unresolved. The length of the CDR3 is 11 residues. Germline V gene lookup returns CDR1 DFQATT and CDR2 SNEGSKA (reference sequence). The ends were cut back, 1 base at V and 4 bases at J, with 5 bases in the middle. CDR3 amino acids: CSARVGYEQYF. The CDR3 nucleotides are TGCAGTGCTAGAGTCGGGTACGAGCAGTACTTC.

The chain is built from TRBV5-5 and TRBJ2-2; maybe TRBD2 (5 bases). Trimming took off 4 bases at V and 0 bases at J, with 16 bases between the two ends. CDR3 size: 17 residues. The germline V gene encodes CDR1 SGHKS and CDR2 YYEKEE (reference sequence). The CDR3 nucleotides are TGTGCCAGCAGCCCATCGAGGGCAGATTCGAACACCGGGGAGCTGTTTTTT. Translated, it gives CASSPSRADSNTGELFF.

The chain has TRBV28 and TRBJ2-5, with 9 bases identical to TRBD1. Trimming took 2 bases from V and 5 from J; bases not matched to a gene: 9. The germline V gene encodes CDR1 MDHEN and CDR2 SYDVKM. This CDR3 is 16 amino acids long. CDR3 coding DNA: TGTGCCAGCAGTTTAGGGACAGGGAGTCTCCAGGAGACCCAGTACTTC. Its translation is CASSLGTGSLQETQYF. The full variable domain, its missing parts supplied by reference TRBV28 and TRBJ2-5, is DVKVTQSSRYLVKRTGEKVFLECVQDMDHENMFWYRQDPGLGLRLIYFSYDVKMKEKGDIPEGYSVSREKKERFSLILESASTNQTSMYLCASSLGTGSLQETQYFGPGTRLLVL.

This clone was counted a few times. The chain employs TRBV5-1 and TRBJ2-6; D remains ambiguous. Germline V gene lookup returns CDR1 SGHRS and CDR2 YFSETQ. The CDR3 is made up of 15 amino acids. Trimming left V 6 bases short and J 0 bases short, with 10 bases between. CDR3 DNA sequence: TGCGCCAGCAACGGCCTGAGCTCTGGGGCCAACGTCCTGACTTTC. This gives the protein CASNGLSSGANVLTF.

This clone was recorded a few times. The chain uses TRBV28 and TRBJ1-5; tentative D call: TRBD1 (6 bases). V gave up 5 bases and J gave up 7 bases, with 12 bases separating them. There are 13 residues in the CDR3. Per germline, CDR1 MDHEN and CDR2 SYDVKM. CDR3 in DNA: TGTGCCAGCAGTCCCAGGGGTGGGCAGCCCCAGCATTTT. Protein sequence: CASSPRGGQPQHF.

The chain is built from TRBV7-9 and TRBJ1-3; D is possibly TRBD1 (6 bases). Germline V lookup: CDR1 SEHNR, CDR2 FQNEAQ (reference sequence). The CDR3 has 15 amino acids. The V end lost 1 base, the J end lost 2 bases, and 9 bases lay between the germline ends. CDR3 region: CASSLEGGPGNTIYF. CDR3 bases: TGTGCCAGCAGCTTAGAGGGGGGCCCTGGAAACACCATATATTTT.

The genes are TRBV5-1 and TRBJ1-6, with 11 bases identical to TRBD1. Germline-derived CDR1 and CDR2 are SGHRS and YFSETQ. This CDR3 spans 15 amino acids. After removal of 1 base from V and 10 bases from J, the junction contained 4 bases not matched to a gene. For the CDR3, the DNA is TGCGCCAGCAGCTTGACGGGACAGGGGGACTCACCCCTCCACTTT. This sequence encodes CASSLTGQGDSPLHF.